This TCR beta chain was captured in a study of regulatory T cells in long-lasting Graves disease. Whole-study results and caveats: With a small sample size, accuracy may have been reduced. Favoring TRBV28, TRBJ1-2 and TRBJ2-5 was a feature seen in persistent disease.

This CDR3 has 14 amino acids. The germline gives CDR1 GTSNPN, CDR2 SVGIG (reference sequence). The V end was cut by 1 base, the J end by 2 bases, with 11 bases between. Arm-PCR of CDR3 regions and iRepertoire HTBI primers were the basis on which TCR beta libraries were built. Methods used by the authors: Segment identification across samples yielded 62 TRBV and approximately 15 TRBJ segments. In TCRdb, the multiplex PCR reads were re-called with MiXCR into one record per CDR3 protein. The V and J calls were not made by the authors but by TCRdb's processing. There are about 430,000 distinct CDR3 sequences in the sample; approximately 22% occur only once, and approximately 14% lies in the top ten. Time point here: persistent/refractory GD, antithyroid drugs over 5 years with positive TRAb. The TCR library was prepared using RNA isolated from PBMCs. Nine milliliters of peripheral blood were taken and placed in EDTA tubes.

This clonotype has at least ten counts. Antigen specificity is unknown. The source is a female donor with Graves disease. This chain uses TRBV30 with TRBJ1-1; D possibly corresponds to TRBD1 (6 bases). The sequencing used peripheral blood mononuclear cells (PBMCs), collected when the disease was refractory, from a patient treated with antithyroid drugs. The CDR3: CAWSGHRVNTEAFF. The CDR3 DNA follows: TGTGCCTGGAGTGGACACAGGGTAAACACTGAAGCTTTCTTT.